A single sample gave rise to the 16 T cell receptor beta chains below, sequenced in a study of cytomegalovirus exposure and HLA in healthy donors. The repertoire was sequenced with immunoSEQ multiplex PCR; TCRdb's copy has only in-frame clones and lacks some. The sample contains around 70,000 clones, about nine tenths of which appear only once. Material for sequencing was PBMCs. Receptors were obtained from a man between 18 and 35 years old in good health and CMV-seronegative.

V gene TRBV14 combines with J gene TRBJ1-2; TRBD1 is a possible D gene (5 bases). The CDR3 sequence is 13 residues long. CDR1 SGHDN and CDR2 FVKESK come from the germline V gene. The germline V and J ends were trimmed by 4 bases and 4 bases, with 10 bases remaining between them. The CDR3 spells CASSLQDFYGYTF. CDR3 sequence (DNA): TGTGCCAGCAGCCTACAGGATTTCTATGGCTACACCTTC. The variable domain in full, with the rest retrieved from reference TRBV14 and TRBJ1-2, is EAGVTQFPSHSVIEKGQTVTLRCDPISGHDNLYWYRRVMGKEIKFLLHFVKESKQDESGMPNNRFLAERTGGTYSTLKVQPAELEDSGVYFCASSLQDFYGYTFGSGTRLTVV.

This chain uses TRBV6-1 with TRBJ2-7, with D possibly matching TRBD2 (5 bases). V lost 2 bases, J lost 3 bases, and 5 bases lay in between. The CDR3 spans 12 residues. The germline gives CDR1 MNHNS, CDR2 SASEGT. The CDR3 region is CASSERGYEQYF. The CDR3 DNA is TGTGCCAGCAGTGAACGGGGCTACGAGCAGTACTTC.

J is TRBJ2-2 and V is TRBV28; 10 bases fit TRBD2. V dropped 4 bases and J dropped 6; count of bases not matched to a gene: 5. This CDR3 comprises 15 residues. In germline, CDR1 is MDHEN, CDR2 SYDVKM. CDR3 nucleotide sequence: TGTGCCAGCAGTTCTTTACTAGCGGGACCCGGGGAGCTGTTTTTT. Its translation is CASSSLLAGPGELFF.

This chain uses TRBV20-1 with TRBJ2-1; TRBD2 agrees at 7 bases. Trimming at V came to 1 base and at J to 9 bases, leaving 0 bases not matched to a gene. Germline CDR1 reads DFQATT; CDR2 reads SNEGSKA (reference sequence). There are 11 residues in the CDR3. CDR3 DNA sequence: TGCAGTGCTAGAGTAGCGGGTGAGCAGTTCTTC. The encoded protein is CSARVAGEQFF.

The V and J genes are TRBV30 and TRBJ2-2; tentative D call: TRBD2 (5 bases). This CDR3 is built from 16 residues. Trimming took off 2 bases at V and 7 bases at J, with 20 bases between the two ends. Germline loops: CDR1 GTSNPN, CDR2 SVGIG (reference sequence). CDR3: CAWSPTRTGLFGELFF. The CDR3 coding sequence is TGTGCCTGGAGTCCTACCCGGACTGGTCTCTTCGGGGAGCTGTTTTTT.

This chain connects TRBV5-6 to TRBJ1-4; D may be TRBD1 (6 bases). Trimming removed 3 bases from V and 7 bases from J, with 16 bases in between. Germline lookup yields CDR1 SGHDT and CDR2 YYEEEE. This CDR3 region has 15 residues. CDR3 coding DNA: TGTGCCAGCAGCTCCGGACAGACTTACGGTGAAAAACTGTTTTTT. Protein product: CASSSGQTYGEKLFF.

This clone has a handful of counts. V usage is TRBV5-1 and J usage is TRBJ2-7; TRBD1 might be the D (5 bases). The germline V gene encodes CDR1 SGHRS and CDR2 YFSETQ. Trimming left V 4 bases short and J 0 bases short, with 23 bases between. CDR3 length: 18 residues. CDR3: CASSRDLPTGQSSYEQYF. Here the CDR3 DNA reads TGCGCCAGCAGCAGGGATCTCCCAACAGGACAAAGCTCCTACGAGCAGTACTTC.

V usage is TRBV27 and J usage is TRBJ2-7, with 12 positions matching TRBD1. The germline gives CDR1 MNHEY, CDR2 SMNVEV (reference sequence). Germline trimming cut 6 bases from V and 7 bases from J; bases unmatched to any gene: 13. The CDR3 runs 16 residues. The CDR3 sequence is CASRRTPGTGGWEQYF. The CDR3 DNA follows: TGTGCCAGCAGGCGAACTCCCGGGACAGGGGGCTGGGAGCAGTACTTC.

The V call is TRBV7-3, the J call TRBJ1-3; no firm D call. This CDR3 has 15 amino acids. With 5 bases removed from V and 0 bases from J, the gap between germline ends came to 11 bases. CDR1 SGHTA and CDR2 FQGTGA come from the germline V gene. This chain's CDR3 is CASSHLGNSGNTIYF. For the CDR3, the DNA is TGTGCCAGCAGCCACCTGGGCAACTCTGGAAACACCATATATTTT.

This chain uses TRBV7-3 with TRBJ2-6, with 8 bases identical to TRBD2. J lost 4 bases, V lost 5 bases, and 19 bases had no gene match. The CDR3 has 20 amino acids. Germline-derived CDR1 and CDR2 are SGHTA and FQGTGA. CDR3 DNA sequence: TGTGCCAGCAGCCAACCACCCGGAACTAGCGGACAAGGCGGGGCCAACGTCCTGACTTTC. Its protein is CASSQPPGTSGQGGANVLTF.

V usage is TRBV7-2 and J usage is TRBJ2-7, with D possibly matching TRBD2 (6 bases). The CDR3 sequence is 14 residues long. Germline loops: CDR1 SGHTA, CDR2 FQGNSA. V was trimmed by 4 bases and J by 5 bases, leaving 15 bases between them. CDR3 sequence reads: CASSSQGGFHEQYF. CDR3 in DNA: TGTGCCAGCAGCTCTCAGGGAGGCTTTCACGAGCAGTACTTC.

This clone was counted once. V gene TRBV7-2 combines with J gene TRBJ2-1; TRBD2 aligns across 16 bases. V shed 5 bases, J shed 3 bases, and the junction held 4 bases outside the gene matches. The CDR3 spans 17 residues. Germline V CDR1 and CDR2: SGHTA, FQGNSA. The CDR3 DNA reads TGTGCCAGCAGCCCGGGACTAGCGGGAGGGGGCTACAATGAGCAGTTCTTC. It yields the protein CASSPGLAGGGYNEQFF.

The rearrangement uses TRBV18 and TRBJ2-5; possible D gene TRBD2, 5 bases. Trimming took 3 bases from V and 5 from J, leaving 13 bases between them. The CDR3 consists of 14 residues. Germline-derived CDR1 and CDR2 are KGHSH and LQKENI. CDR3 amino acids: CASSPAGRPETQYF. The CDR3, as DNA: TGTGCCAGCTCACCGGCGGGCCGTCCGGAGACCCAGTACTTC.

The gene calls are TRBV10-3 and TRBJ1-4; D possibly corresponds to TRBD1 (6 bases). The V gene lost 6 bases and the J gene lost 7 bases, with 15 bases spanning the gap. In germline, CDR1 is ENHRY, CDR2 SYGVKD. The CDR3 extends over 14 amino acids. Written as DNA, the CDR3 is TGTGCCATCAGGTCAACAGGGACGGGTGAAAAACTGTTTTTT. Its translation is CAIRSTGTGEKLFF.

This clone appeared once. The chain combines TRBV16 with TRBJ2-7; 7 positions agree with TRBD2. CDR3 length equals 13 residues. Germline V CDR1 and CDR2: KGHSY, FQNENV. The V gene end was trimmed by 0 bases and the J gene end by 6 bases; junction bases not matched to a gene: 2. CDR3 residues: CASSQSTSSEQYF. The CDR3 nucleotides read TGTGCCAGCAGCCAATCGACTAGCAGCGAGCAGTACTTC.

The V and J genes are TRBV27 and TRBJ2-3, with TRBD2 identical over 10 bases. Germline trimming cut 4 bases from V and 0 bases from J; bases unmatched to any gene: 4. The germline CDR1 and CDR2 sequences are MNHEY and SMNVEV (reference sequence). CDR3 length: 16 residues. The chain's CDR3 is CASSSRTSGSTDTQYF. The CDR3 DNA follows: TGTGCCAGCAGTTCCCGGACTAGCGGAAGCACAGATACGCAGTATTTT.